These T cell receptor beta chains were read from a single sample in a study of T cell changes during pregnancy in multiple sclerosis. Sequenced by immunoSEQ multiplex PCR; TCRdb stores in-frame clones only, minus some. The repertoire consists of tens of thousands of clones, with more than 75% occurring once and the leading ten covering approximately 5.1%. The sequences come from peripheral blood, collected in the third trimester of pregnancy. The receptor source for this set is a female donor in good health, enrolled as a control in a pregnancy study. Both conserved end residues are part of each CDR3. A D gene is named only where the DNA matches it firmly. The listing skips clone size in some rows; elsewhere it reads once, few, many or a size class.

d_gene,v_gene,abundance,j_gene,CDR3aa,CDR3nt
NA,TRBV7-8,once,TRBJ2-1,CASSLGGGSGNEQFF,TGTGCCAGCAGCTTAGGTGGGGGCTCGGGGAATGAGCAGTTCTTC
NA,TRBV2,NA,TRBJ2-4,CASKGLQGGNIQYF,TGTGCCAGCAAAGGTTTACAAGGAGGAAACATTCAGTACTTC
TRBD2,TRBV7-7,NA,TRBJ2-1,CASSPTSGKSYNEQFF,TGTGCTAGCAGTCCCACTAGCGGGAAGTCCTACAATGAGCAGTTCTTC
NA,TRBV19,NA,TRBJ1-5,CASRTGSLGNQPQHF,TGTGCCAGTAGAACAGGGTCCCTTGGCAATCAGCCCCAGCATTTT
NA,TRBV5-4,NA,TRBJ2-5,CASSPPGLGGGETQYF,TGTGCCAGCAGCCCCCCCGGCCTGGGGGGTGGAGAGACCCAGTACTTC
TRBD2,TRBV15,NA,TRBJ2-1,CATSPGTSPYNEQFF,TGTGCCACCAGCCCCGGGACTAGCCCTTACAATGAGCAGTTCTTC
NA,TRBV6-4,once,TRBJ2-2,CASSDSRESAGELFF,TGTGCCAGCAGTGACTCGAGAGAGTCCGCCGGGGAGCTGTTTTTT
TRBD1,TRBV7-2,NA,TRBJ2-7,CASSLTGRGNEQYF,TGTGCCAGCAGCTTGACAGGGCGAGGGAACGAGCAGTACTTC
NA,TRBV5-6,NA,TRBJ1-5,CASSFGRGANQPQHF,TGTGCCAGCAGCTTTGGTCGGGGGGCAAATCAGCCCCAGCATTTT
NA,TRBV15,NA,TRBJ1-2,CATSRGSVGYGYTF,TGTGCCACCAGCAGAGGCAGCGTAGGCTATGGCTACACCTTC
TRBD1,TRBV9,few,TRBJ1-1,CASSAPGQLNTEAFF,TGTGCCAGCAGCGCCCCGGGACAGCTGAACACTGAAGCTTTCTTT
TRBD2,TRBV7-8,NA,TRBJ2-7,CASSGGTILSYEQYF,TGTGCCAGCAGCGGGGGGACTATCTTATCCTACGAGCAGTACTTC
NA,TRBV10-3,NA,TRBJ1-2,CAISESAVGGYTF,TGTGCCATCAGTGAGAGTGCAGTTGGCGGCTACACCTTC
TRBD1,TRBV19,NA,TRBJ2-2,CASSMKAGGKSGELFF,TGTGCCAGTAGTATGAAGGCAGGGGGCAAGTCCGGGGAGCTGTTTTTT
NA,TRBV7-6,NA,TRBJ1-4,CASSLGSENEKLFF,TGTGCCAGCAGCTTAGGCAGCGAGAATGAAAAACTGTTTTTT